Presented here are 18 T cell receptor beta chains from one specimen sequenced in a study of regulatory T cells in long-lasting Graves disease. In building TCR beta libraries, iRepertoire HTBI primers were used together with Arm-PCR of CDR3 regions. One entry per CDR3 protein, called by TCRdb with MiXCR from the multiplex PCR reads. The sample includes 420,000 or so distinct CDR3 sequences, about a sixth of them seen just once. The time point: newly diagnosed GD, antithyroid drugs for less than 3 months. The TCR library was prepared using RNA isolated from PBMCs. These data were also reused for a study on T cells in Graves' hyperthyroidism and ophthalmopathy.

Sequenced here: peripheral blood mononuclear cells (PBMCs), sampled at new diagnosis, from a patient treated with antithyroid drugs. These TCRs come from a woman aged 18-30 years with Graves disease.

The CDR3 nucleotides are TGTGCCAGCACTGAGGACGGGCACTATGGCTACACCTTC. Residues: CASTEDGHYGYTF. V is TRBV6-1 and J is TRBJ1-2; D gene unclear. The germline V and J ends were trimmed by 7 bases and 3 bases, with 12 bases remaining between them. The germline gives CDR1 MNHNS, CDR2 SASEGT. The CDR3 is 13 residues long.

The chain links TRBV6-2 or TRBV6-3 to TRBJ2-1, with D perhaps matching TRBD2 (6 bases). Trimming shortened V by 5 bases and J by 1 base, and 12 bases separated the two germline ends. The length of the CDR3 is 15 residues. In germline, CDR1 is MNHEY, CDR2 SVGEGT. The CDR3 DNA reads as TGTGCCAGCAGTACGGGGACTGGATCCTACAATGAGCAGTTCTTC. It encodes CASSTGTGSYNEQFF.

This clonotype was recorded many times. CDR3 residues: CAIGVAVINEQYF. The DNA for the CDR3 is TGTGCCATCGGGGTAGCCGTTATAAACGAGCAGTACTTC. The V call is TRBV10-3, the J call TRBJ2-7; no reliable D call. Per the germline V gene, CDR1 is ENHRY and CDR2 is SYGVKD. The CDR3 totals 13 residues. V dropped 8 bases and J dropped 5 bases, with 16 bases sitting between them.

This clonotype was detected many times. The CDR3 DNA reads TGTGCCAGCAGTCCCTATATTAGGCTTGAGCAGTTCTTC. This codes for CASSPYIRLEQFF. V gene TRBV12-3 or TRBV12-4 combines with J gene TRBJ2-1, with no clear D. V lost 5 bases, J lost 9 bases, and 14 bases lay in between. The CDR3 has 13 amino acids.

This clonotype was found many times. The V and J genes are TRBV11-1 and TRBJ2-7, with TRBD2 identical over 13 bases. The CDR3 has 15 amino acids. V trimming: 5 bases; J trimming: 6 bases; junction bases outside the gene matches: 7. The germline V gene has CDR1 SGHAT and CDR2 FQDESV (reference sequence). DNA of the CDR3: TGTGCCAGCAGCCGAGGACTAGCGGGAGCTTTCGAGCAGTACTTC. This codes for CASSRGLAGAFEQYF.

This clonotype was counted many times. This chain links TRBV5-1 with TRBJ2-1, with 10 nucleotides matching TRBD1. Germline CDR1 is SGHRS and CDR2 is YFSETQ. J lost 6 bases, V lost 4 bases, and 10 bases had no gene match. The CDR3 consists of 16 residues. The CDR3 here is CASSGRTGTGVNEQFF. In DNA, the CDR3 is TGCGCCAGCAGCGGCCGGACCGGGACAGGGGTCAATGAGCAGTTCTTC.

This clonotype was counted at least ten times. As DNA, the CDR3 is TGCAGTGCTAGAGTGCATACGGCCGGGGCTGAAGCTTTCTTT. Translation gives CSARVHTAGAEAFF. This chain joins TRBV20-1 and TRBJ1-1, with D unclear. This CDR3 spans 14 amino acids. V was trimmed by 1 base and J by 6 bases, leaving 15 bases between them. CDR1 and CDR2 (germline): DFQATT, SNEGSKA (reference sequence).

The chain couples TRBV4-3 to TRBJ2-7; a weak D match, TRBD1 (5 bases). The V gene lost 3 bases and the J gene lost 3 bases, with 9 bases spanning the gap. The CDR3 spans 13 residues. The germline CDR1 and CDR2 sequences are LGHNA and YSLEER. The CDR3 region is CASSQFRGYEQYF. CDR3 DNA: TGCGCCAGCAGCCAGTTTAGGGGCTACGAGCAGTACTTC.

This clonotype appeared many times. The V gene is TRBV20-1, the J gene TRBJ2-5; 10 nucleotides agree with TRBD2. CDR1 and CDR2 (germline): DFQATT, SNEGSKA (reference sequence). The ends lost 4 bases at V and 5 bases at J; junction bases unmatched: 7. CDR3 size: 14 residues. The CDR3 nucleotides read TGCAGTGCTACACCTAGCGGGAGATACGAGACCCAGTACTTC. Residues: CSATPSGRYETQYF.

Comments on this clonotype: A much larger clone sits a single nucleotide away, making a read error possible. J is TRBJ2-5 and V is TRBV2, with 7 bases lining up with TRBD2. J was trimmed by 11 bases and V by 6 bases; bases with no gene match: 21. The CDR3 consists of 16 residues. The germline CDR1 and CDR2 sequences are SNHLY and FYNNEI. The CDR3 is CASRPTGGSGYNEQYF. DNA of the CDR3: TGTGCCAGCAGGCCCACGGGCGGGAGTGGCTACAATGAGCAGTACTTC.

In DNA form, the CDR3 reads TGTGCCACCAGCAGGACGACAGGGGGGACTGAAGCTTTCTTT. This encodes CATSRTTGGTEAFF. V gene TRBV15 combines with J gene TRBJ1-1, with TRBD1 matching 9 bases. Losses at the gene ends were 3 bases for V and 5 bases for J; bases not matched to a gene: 4. The CDR3 is 14 residues long. Germline CDR1 and CDR2: LNHNV and YYDKDF (reference sequence).

The sample holds a few counts of this clonotype. V usage is TRBV2 and J usage is TRBJ1-1; D not resolved. V lost 7 bases, J lost 1 base, and 19 bases lay in between. This CDR3 contains 16 residues. CDR1 is SNHLY, CDR2 FYNNEI, per germline. CDR3 sequence (DNA): TGTGCCAGCACTCCTCGTCCGAGGGAGTCGAACACTGAAGCTTTCTTT. Its translation is CASTPRPRESNTEAFF.

This clonotype was detected ten times or more. The chain joins TRBV29-1 to TRBJ2-1; D not resolved. Germline values: CDR1 SQVTM, CDR2 ANQGSEA. This CDR3 is 14 amino acids long. Deletions cut 7 bases from V and 2 bases from J, with 15 bases between. The CDR3 bases are TGCAGCGCCCAAGAAAAGAGGCCCTACAATGAGCAGTTCTTC. Its translation: CSAQEKRPYNEQFF.

In regard to this clonotype: A much more abundant neighbour one base away suggests this may be a read error. Written as DNA, the CDR3 is TGTGCCATCAGCCAGGGACAGGGCCGGAGGAATGAGCAGTTCTTC. It specifies CAISQGQGRRNEQFF. The rearrangement uses TRBV7-9 and TRBJ2-1; 9 bases match TRBD1. Germline CDR1 SEHNR, CDR2 FQNEAQ (reference sequence). This CDR3 has 15 residues. The complete variable domain, with remaining parts taken from reference TRBV7-9 and TRBJ2-1, reads DTGVSQNPRHKITKRGQNVTFRCDPISEHNRLYWYRQTLGQGPEFLTYFQNEAQLEKSRLLSDRFSAERPKGSFSTLEIQRTEQGDSAMYLCAISQGQGRRNEQFFGPGTRLTVL.

Note on this clonotype: Just one base apart from a much larger clone, this may be a read error. The gene calls are TRBV6-2 or TRBV6-3 and TRBJ1-5; no clear D. The CDR3 extends over 15 amino acids. In germline, CDR1 is MNHEY, CDR2 SVGEGT. As DNA, the CDR3 is TGTGCCGGCAGTGAAGATTTGGGTCGGTGGCAGCCCCAGCATTTT. This gives the protein CAGSEDLGRWQPQHF.

This clonotype has ten or more counts. This sequence joins TRBV12-3 or TRBV12-4 and TRBJ2-3; TRBD2 matches 13 bases. V shed 7 bases and J 6 bases; nucleotides not matched to a gene: 4. The CDR3 is 14 residues long. The CDR3 reads CASTMTSGRDTQYF. The CDR3 DNA reads TGTGCCAGCACCATGACTAGCGGGAGGGATACGCAGTATTTT.

This clonotype was recorded a few times. The V call is TRBV29-1, the J call TRBJ1-4; 10 bases match TRBD1. There are 14 residues in the CDR3. Germline CDR1 SQVTM, CDR2 ANQGSEA. With 1 base clipped from V and 7 bases from J, the junction kept 3 bases outside the gene matches. The DNA for the CDR3 is TGCAGCGTTGAAGTGGGACAGGGGACTGAAAAACTGTTTTTT. The encoded protein is CSVEVGQGTEKLFF.

Comments on this clonotype: A much larger clone sits a single nucleotide away, making a read error possible. This chain joins TRBV30 and TRBJ2-5; the D is unclear. The CDR3 contains 11 residues. The V end was cut by 1 base, the J end by 11 bases, with 11 bases between. Germline CDR1 GTSNPN, CDR2 SVGIG (reference sequence). DNA for the CDR3: TGTGCCTGGAGTGACGTGGGTGAGCAGTACTTC. It translates to CAWSDVGEQYF.